This TCR beta chain stems from a study of STAT5B mutations in CD4+ large granular lymphocyte leukemia. Trimming removed 5 bases from V and 7 bases from J; junction bases left unmatched: 10. Looked up from germline, CDR1 is SGHAT and CDR2 is FQDESV (reference sequence). CDR3 length: 16 amino acids. Study processing details: The detection floor for productive clonotype frequency was 2.59 x 10-5. Method: immunoSEQ multiplex PCR; TCRdb's copy keeps in-frame clones and lacks some. Clone size and the V and J calls come from that table; the DNA yielded D and trimming. The sample records about 4,900 clones, roughly 88% being singletons.

This receptor was obtained from a man aged 40-55 years with CD4+ T-cell large granular lymphocyte leukemia. The chain uses TRBV11-1 and TRBJ1-6; 8 bases are a match to TRBD1. Specimen: PBMCs. CDR3 region: CASSRSGQGDNSPLHF. DNA of the CDR3: TGTGCCAGCAGCCGGTCCGGACAGGGAGACAATTCACCCCTCCACTTT. The entire variable domain, with the rest obtained from reference TRBV11-1 and TRBJ1-6, is as follows: EAEVAQSPRYKITEKSQAVAFWCDPISGHATLYWYRQILGQGPELLVQFQDESVVDDSQLPKDRFSAERLKGVDSTLKIQPAELGDSAMYLCASSRSGQGDNSPLHFGNGTRLTVT.